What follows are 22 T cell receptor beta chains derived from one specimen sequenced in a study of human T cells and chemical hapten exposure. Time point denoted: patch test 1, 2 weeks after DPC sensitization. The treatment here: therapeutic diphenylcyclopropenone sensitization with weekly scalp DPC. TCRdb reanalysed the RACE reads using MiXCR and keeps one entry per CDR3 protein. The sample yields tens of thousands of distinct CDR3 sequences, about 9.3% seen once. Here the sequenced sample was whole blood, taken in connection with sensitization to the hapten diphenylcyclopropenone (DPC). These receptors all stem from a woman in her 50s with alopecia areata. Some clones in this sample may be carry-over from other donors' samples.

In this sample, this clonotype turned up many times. The CDR3 loop is CASSYPPEAFF. CDR3 coding DNA: TGTGCCAGCAGTTACCCCCCTGAAGCTTTCTTT. The chain has TRBV6-2 or TRBV6-3 and TRBJ1-1; D is uncertain. V was shortened by 2 bases and J by 6 bases, with 4 bases between the two germline ends. The germline V gene encodes CDR1 MNHEY and CDR2 SVGEGT. The CDR3 totals 11 residues.

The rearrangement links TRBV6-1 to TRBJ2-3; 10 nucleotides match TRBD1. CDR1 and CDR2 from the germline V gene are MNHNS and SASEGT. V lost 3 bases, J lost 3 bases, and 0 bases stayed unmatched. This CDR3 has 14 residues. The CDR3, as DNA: TGTGCCAGCAGTGAGGGACAGGGGACAGATACGCAGTATTTT. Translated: CASSEGQGTDTQYF.

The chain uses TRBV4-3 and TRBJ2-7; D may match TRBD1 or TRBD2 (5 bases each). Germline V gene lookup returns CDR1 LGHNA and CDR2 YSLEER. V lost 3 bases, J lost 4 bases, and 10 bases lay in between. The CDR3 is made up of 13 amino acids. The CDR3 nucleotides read TGCGCCAGCAGCCACAACTGGGGGTACGAGCAGTACTTC. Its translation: CASSHNWGYEQYF.

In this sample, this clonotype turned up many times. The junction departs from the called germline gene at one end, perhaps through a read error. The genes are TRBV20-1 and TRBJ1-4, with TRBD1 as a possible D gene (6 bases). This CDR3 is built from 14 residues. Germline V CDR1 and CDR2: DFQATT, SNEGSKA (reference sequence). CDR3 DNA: TGCAGTGCTAGAGCTGGGGGGGCTAAAGAAAAACTGTTTTTT. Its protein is CSARAGGAKEKLFF.

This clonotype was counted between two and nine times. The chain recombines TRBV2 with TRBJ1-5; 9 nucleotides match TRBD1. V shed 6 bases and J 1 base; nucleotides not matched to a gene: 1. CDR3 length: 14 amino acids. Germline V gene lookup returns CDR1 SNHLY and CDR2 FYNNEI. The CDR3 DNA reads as TGTGCCAGCAGGGGACAGGGCAGCAATCAGCCCCAGCATTTT. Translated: CASRGQGSNQPQHF.

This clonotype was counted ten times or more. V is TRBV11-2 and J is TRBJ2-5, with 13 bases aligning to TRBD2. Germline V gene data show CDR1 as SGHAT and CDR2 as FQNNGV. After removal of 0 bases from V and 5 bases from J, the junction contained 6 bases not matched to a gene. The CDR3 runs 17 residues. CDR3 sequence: CASSLDRLAGGVETQYF. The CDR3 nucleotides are TGTGCCAGCAGCTTAGATCGACTAGCGGGAGGAGTGGAGACCCAGTACTTC.

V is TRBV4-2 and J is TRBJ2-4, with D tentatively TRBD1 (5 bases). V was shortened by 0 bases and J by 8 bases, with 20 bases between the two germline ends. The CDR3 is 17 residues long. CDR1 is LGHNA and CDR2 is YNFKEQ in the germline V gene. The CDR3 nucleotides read TGTGCCAGCAGCCAAGAGAATACAAGGGGTCGAACCGACATTCAGTACTTC. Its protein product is CASSQENTRGRTDIQYF.

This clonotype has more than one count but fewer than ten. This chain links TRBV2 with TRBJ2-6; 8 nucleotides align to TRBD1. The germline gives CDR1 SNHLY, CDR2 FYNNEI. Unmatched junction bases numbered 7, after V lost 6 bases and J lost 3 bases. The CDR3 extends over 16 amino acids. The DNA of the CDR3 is TGTGCCAGCAGGGTTACAGGGGGTGTTGGGGCCAACGTCCTGACTTTC. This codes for CASRVTGGVGANVLTF. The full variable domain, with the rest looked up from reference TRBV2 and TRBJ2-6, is EPEVTQTPSHQVTQMGQEVILRCVPISNHLYFYWYRQILGQKVEFLVSFYNNEISEKSEIFDDQFSVERPDGSNFTLKIRSTKLEDSAMYFCASRVTGGVGANVLTFGAGSRLTVL.

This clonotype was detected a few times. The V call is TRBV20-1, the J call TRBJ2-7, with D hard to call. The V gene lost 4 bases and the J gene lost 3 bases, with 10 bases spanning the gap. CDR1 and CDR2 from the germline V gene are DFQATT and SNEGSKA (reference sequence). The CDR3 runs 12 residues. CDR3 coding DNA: TGCAGTGCTAATCGCGGTTTCTACGAGCAGTACTTC. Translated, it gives CSANRGFYEQYF.

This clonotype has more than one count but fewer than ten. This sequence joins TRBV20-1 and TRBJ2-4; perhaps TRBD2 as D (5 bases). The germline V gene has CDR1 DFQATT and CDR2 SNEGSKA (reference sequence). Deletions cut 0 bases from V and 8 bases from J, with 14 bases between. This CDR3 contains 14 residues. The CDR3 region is CSARDRRTGDIQYF. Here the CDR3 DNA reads TGCAGTGCTAGAGACCGGCGGACCGGGGACATTCAGTACTTC.

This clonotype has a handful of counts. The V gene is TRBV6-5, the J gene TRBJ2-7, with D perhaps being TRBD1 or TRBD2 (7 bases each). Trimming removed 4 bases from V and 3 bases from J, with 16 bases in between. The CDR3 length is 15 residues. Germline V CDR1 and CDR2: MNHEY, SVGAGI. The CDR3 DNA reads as TGTGCCAGCAGTTCCCCGGGGAGGGGGCACTACGAGCAGTACTTC. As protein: CASSSPGRGHYEQYF.

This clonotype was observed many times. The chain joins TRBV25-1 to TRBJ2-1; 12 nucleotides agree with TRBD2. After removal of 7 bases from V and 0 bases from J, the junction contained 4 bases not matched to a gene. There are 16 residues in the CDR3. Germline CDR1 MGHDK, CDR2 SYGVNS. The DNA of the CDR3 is TGTGCCAGCACTAAGACTAGCGGGAGCTCCTACAATGAGCAGTTCTTC. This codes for CASTKTSGSSYNEQFF.

CDR3 nucleotides: TGTGCCAGCAGCCAAGGGGGTAGCGGGAGAGTATACAATGAGCAGTTCTTC. It specifies CASSQGGSGRVYNEQFF. The rearrangement joins TRBV3-1 to TRBJ2-1; 9 bases agree with TRBD2. The CDR3 covers 17 residues. CDR1 and CDR2 (germline): LGHDT, YNNKEL (reference sequence). J gave up 4 bases and V 1 base, and 8 bases lay outside the gene matches.

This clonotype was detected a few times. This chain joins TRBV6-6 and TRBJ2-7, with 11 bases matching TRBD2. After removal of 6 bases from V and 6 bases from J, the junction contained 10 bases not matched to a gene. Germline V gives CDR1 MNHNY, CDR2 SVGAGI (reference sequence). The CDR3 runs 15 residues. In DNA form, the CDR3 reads TGTGCCAGCAGCTACACTAGCGGGAGAGCGGGCGAGCAGTACTTC. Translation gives CASSYTSGRAGEQYF.

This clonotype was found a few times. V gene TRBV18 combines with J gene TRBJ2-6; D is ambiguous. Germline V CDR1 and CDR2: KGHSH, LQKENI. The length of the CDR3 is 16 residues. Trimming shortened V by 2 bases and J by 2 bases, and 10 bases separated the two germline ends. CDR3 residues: CASSPDGVPGANVLTF. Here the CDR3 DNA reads TGTGCCAGCTCACCAGATGGGGTCCCTGGGGCCAACGTCCTGACTTTC.

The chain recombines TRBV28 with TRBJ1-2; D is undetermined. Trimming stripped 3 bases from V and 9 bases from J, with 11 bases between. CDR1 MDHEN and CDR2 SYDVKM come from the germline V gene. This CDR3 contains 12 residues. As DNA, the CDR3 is TGTGCCAGCAGTTTCAAGGCCGCTAGCTACACCTTC. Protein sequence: CASSFKAASYTF.

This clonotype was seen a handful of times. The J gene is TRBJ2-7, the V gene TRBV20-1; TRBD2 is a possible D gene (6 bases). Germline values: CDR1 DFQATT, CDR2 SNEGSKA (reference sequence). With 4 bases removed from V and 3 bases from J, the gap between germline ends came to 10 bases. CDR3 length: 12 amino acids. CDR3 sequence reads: CSAMRAGYEQYF. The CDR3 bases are TGCAGTGCTATGAGAGCGGGCTACGAGCAGTACTTC.

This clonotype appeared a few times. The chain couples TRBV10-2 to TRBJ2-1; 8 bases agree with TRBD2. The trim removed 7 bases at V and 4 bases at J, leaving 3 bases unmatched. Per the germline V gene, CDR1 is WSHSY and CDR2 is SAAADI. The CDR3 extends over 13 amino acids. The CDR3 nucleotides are TGCGCCAGCAAAACTAGCGGTTACAATGAGCAGTTCTTC. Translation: CASKTSGYNEQFF.

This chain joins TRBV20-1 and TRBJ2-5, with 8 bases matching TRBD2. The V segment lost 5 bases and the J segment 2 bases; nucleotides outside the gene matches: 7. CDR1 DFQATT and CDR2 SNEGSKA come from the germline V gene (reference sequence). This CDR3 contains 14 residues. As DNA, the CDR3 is TGCAGTGCTCAGAAGGGACTAGGGCAAGAGACCCAGTACTTC. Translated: CSAQKGLGQETQYF.

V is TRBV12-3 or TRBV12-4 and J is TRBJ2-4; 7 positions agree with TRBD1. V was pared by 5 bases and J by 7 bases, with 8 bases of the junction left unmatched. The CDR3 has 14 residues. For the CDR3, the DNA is TGTGCCAGCAGTCCACAGGGGTCACAGAACATTCAGTACTTC. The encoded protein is CASSPQGSQNIQYF.

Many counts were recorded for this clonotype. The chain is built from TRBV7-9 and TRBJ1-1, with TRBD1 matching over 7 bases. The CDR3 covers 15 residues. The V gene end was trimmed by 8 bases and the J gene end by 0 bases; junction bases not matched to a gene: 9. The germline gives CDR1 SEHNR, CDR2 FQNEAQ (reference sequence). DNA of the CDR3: TGTGCCAGCGGACGGACACAGGGGTTGAACACTGAAGCTTTCTTT. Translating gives CASGRTQGLNTEAFF.

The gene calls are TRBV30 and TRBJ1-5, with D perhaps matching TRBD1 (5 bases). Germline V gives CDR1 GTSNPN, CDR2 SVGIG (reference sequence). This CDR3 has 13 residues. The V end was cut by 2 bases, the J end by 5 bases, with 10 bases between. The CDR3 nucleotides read TGTGCCTGGAGTAGGGGATCCGATCAGCCCCAGCATTTT. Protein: CAWSRGSDQPQHF.